The rows below give T cell receptor beta chains drawn from one sample of a study of T cell responses to AZD1222 COVID-19 vaccine. The repertoire was sequenced with immunoSEQ multiplex PCR; TCRdb's copy has only in-frame clones and lacks some. This repertoire shows roughly 180,000 clones, around 90% found once; its top ten account for about 3%. Sequences were derived from peripheral blood, sampled on day 0 of AZD1222 vaccination. These receptors all come from an adult in good health. Each CDR3 is given with its conserved first and last residue. D genes are given only for firm matches. Size values are once, few and many counts, or a class for expanded clones, and some rows have none.

NA,TRBV5-1,NA,TRBJ2-5,CASSFQDGQETQYF,TGCGCCAGCAGCTTTCAGGACGGACAAGAGACCCAGTACTTC
TRBD1,TRBV28,NA,TRBJ2-7,CASSLRTGISYEQYF,TGTGCCAGCAGTTTAAGGACAGGGATCTCCTACGAGCAGTACTTC
NA,TRBV30,once,TRBJ2-1,CAWRSPSTDEQFF,TGTGCCTGGAGGTCGCCAAGTACAGATGAGCAGTTCTTC
TRBD1,TRBV7-2,NA,TRBJ2-3,CASSYRQGITDTQYF,TGTGCCAGCAGTTATCGACAGGGTATAACAGATACGCAGTATTTT
NA,TRBV19,NA,TRBJ1-2,CASHGAQGYGYTF,TGTGCCAGCCACGGGGCGCAAGGCTATGGCTACACCTTC
NA,TRBV11-2,NA,TRBJ1-3,CASSPWTSGNTIYF,TGTGCCAGCAGCCCTTGGACCTCTGGAAACACCATATATTTT
TRBD1,TRBV6-5,NA,TRBJ2-1,CASSYTGTGRGEQFF,TGTGCCAGCAGTTACACCGGGACAGGGAGAGGTGAGCAGTTCTTC
TRBD1,TRBV19,NA,TRBJ1-5,CASSEEWTGRSRQPQHF,TGTGCCAGTAGTGAAGAATGGACAGGGCGTTCAAGGCAGCCCCAGCATTTT
NA,TRBV5-6,NA,TRBJ1-2,CASSPRTRPDYTF,TGTGCCAGCAGCCCCAGGACGCGGCCCGACTACACCTTC
NA,TRBV10-2,once,TRBJ2-1,CASNPTAGRYNEQFF,TGCGCCAGCAACCCTACTGCGGGCAGATACAATGAGCAGTTCTTC
NA,TRBV9,NA,TRBJ1-2,CASSAWTASYTF,TGTGCCAGCAGCGCCTGGACAGCGAGCTACACCTTC
NA,TRBV15,NA,TRBJ2-5,CATSRDLSSQETQYF,TGTGCCACCAGCAGAGATCTAAGCAGCCAAGAGACCCAGTACTTC
NA,TRBV29-1,few,TRBJ2-5,CSARPGVGETQYF,TGCAGCGCTAGACCGGGGGTCGGTGAGACCCAGTACTTC
TRBD1,TRBV5-4,NA,TRBJ1-2,CASSLGQGVGGYTF,TGTGCCAGCAGCTTGGGACAGGGGGTGGGTGGCTACACCTTC
NA,TRBV5-6,NA,TRBJ2-2,CASSLLRGNTGELFF,TGTGCCAGCAGCTTGCTCCGGGGGAACACCGGGGAGCTGTTTTTT
NA,TRBV19,NA,TRBJ1-2,CASNWGKWDGYTF,TGTGCCAGTAATTGGGGCAAGTGGGATGGCTACACCTTC
TRBD2,TRBV3-1/TRBV3-2,NA,TRBJ2-7,CASSPRLSGSRSYEQYF,TGTGCCAGCAGCCCGCGGCTCAGCGGGAGCAGGTCCTACGAGCAGTACTTC
NA,TRBV18,NA,TRBJ2-7,CASSPLGANYEQYF,TGTGCCAGCTCACCCCTCGGAGCTAACTACGAGCAGTACTTC
NA,TRBV7-9,NA,TRBJ1-5,CASSLGTGGSNQPQHF,TGTGCCAGCAGCTTAGGCACGGGGGGTAGCAATCAGCCCCAGCATTTT
TRBD1,TRBV28,NA,TRBJ2-7,CASSSGGTGAHEQYF,TGTGCCAGCAGTTCCGGGGGGACAGGGGCCCACGAGCAGTACTTC
TRBD1,TRBV19,once,TRBJ1-2,CASIQGYAGGYGYTF,TGTGCCAGTATACAGGGGTACGCGGGCGGCTATGGCTACACCTTC
NA,TRBV7-2,once,TRBJ1-5,CASSLVPRTADSNQPQHF,TGTGCCAGCAGCTTGGTACCTCGGACCGCTGATAGCAATCAGCCCCAGCATTTT
NA,TRBV11-3,NA,TRBJ2-3,CASSLGPRSQTPTDTQYF,TGTGCCAGCAGCTTAGGCCCTCGTTCACAGACCCCCACAGATACGCAGTATTTT
NA,TRBV19,NA,TRBJ1-2,CASTDSNYGYTF,TGTGCCAGTACCGACAGTAACTATGGCTACACCTTC
TRBD1,TRBV27,NA,TRBJ2-7,CASSSTGTGAYEQYF,TGTGCCAGCAGTTCCACCGGGACAGGAGCCTACGAGCAGTACTTC
TRBD1,TRBV2,NA,TRBJ2-2,CASNPQGASTGELFF,TGTGCCAGCAATCCCCAGGGGGCCAGTACCGGGGAGCTGTTTTTT
TRBD1,TRBV7-6,NA,TRBJ1-4,CASRPGQGRNEKLFF,TGTGCCAGCAGACCAGGACAGGGGAGAAATGAAAAACTGTTTTTT
NA,TRBV27,NA,TRBJ2-7,CASSLSASYEQYF,TGTGCCAGCAGTTTATCGGCAAGCTACGAGCAGTACTTC
NA,TRBV30,NA,TRBJ2-7,CAWSVLGLGYEQYF,TGTGCCTGGAGTGTTCTCGGTTTAGGCTACGAGCAGTACTTC
NA,TRBV2,NA,TRBJ2-5,CASKGETQYF,TGTGCCAGCAAAGGAGAGACCCAGTACTTC
NA,TRBV28,NA,TRBJ2-3,CASSDGPGTSTDTQYF,TGTGCCAGCAGTGATGGGCCGGGAACTAGCACAGATACGCAGTATTTT
TRBD2,TRBV9,NA,TRBJ2-7,CASSVGLARTYEQYF,TGTGCCAGCAGCGTGGGACTAGCGCGAACCTACGAGCAGTACTTC
NA,TRBV6-6,NA,TRBJ1-2,CASRPRQVPNYGYTF,TGTGCCAGCAGACCGAGACAGGTACCTAACTATGGCTACACCTTC
NA,TRBV5-1,NA,TRBJ1-2,CASSSAQGDYGYTF,TGCGCCAGCAGCTCCGCACAGGGCGATTATGGCTACACCTTC
TRBD1,TRBV3-1/TRBV3-2,NA,TRBJ1-2,CASSRSGTGSKAGYTF,TGTGCCAGCAGCCGATCCGGGACAGGGTCAAAGGCGGGCTACACCTTC
NA,TRBV2,NA,TRBJ2-1,CASRGAGNYNEQFF,TGTGCCAGCAGGGGGGCGGGAAATTACAATGAGCAGTTCTTC
NA,TRBV7-2,NA,TRBJ2-1,CASSLRLTSFSNEQFF,TGTGCCAGCAGCTTACGCCTAACTAGCTTTTCGAATGAGCAGTTCTTC
NA,TRBV6-5,few,TRBJ1-3,CATKKGFSGNTIYF,TGTGCCACCAAGAAGGGGTTCTCTGGAAACACCATATATTTT
TRBD1,TRBV27,NA,TRBJ1-2,CASSSSSGTGGFSDGYTF,TGTGCCAGCAGTTCCTCCTCCGGGACAGGGGGATTTTCGGATGGCTACACCTTC
NA,TRBV7-9,NA,TRBJ2-7,CASSLGGNYEQYF,TGTGCCAGCAGCTTAGGAGGAAACTACGAGCAGTACTTC
NA,TRBV5-1,NA,TRBJ1-6,CASSLAVTGGYNSPLHF,TGCGCCAGCAGCTTGGCCGTGACAGGAGGTTATAATTCACCCCTCCACTTT
NA,TRBV7-8,NA,TRBJ1-5,CASSLGQGGQPQHF,TGTGCCAGCAGCTTAGGTCAGGGTGGTCAGCCCCAGCATTTT
TRBD1,TRBV19,NA,TRBJ2-7,CASSLRDREGYEQYF,TGTGCCAGTAGTCTCCGGGACAGGGAAGGATACGAGCAGTACTTC
NA,TRBV5-4,once,TRBJ1-2,CASSSPSRGGGYTF,TGTGCCAGCAGCTCCCCCAGTCGCGGGGGGGGCTACACCTTC
TRBD2,TRBV7-3,NA,TRBJ2-7,CASSRTSGRLRYEQYF,TGTGCCAGCAGCAGGACTAGCGGGAGATTAAGGTACGAGCAGTACTTC